The rows below give T cell receptor beta chains drawn from one sample of a study of T cell responses to AZD1222 COVID-19 vaccine. Profiling relied on immunoSEQ multiplex PCR, and the TCRdb table lists in-frame clones only, not all of them. The top ten hold 6.3% of the sample, which has 50,000 to 65,000 clones, about 93% seen once. The sequences come from peripheral blood, collected 28 days after the second dose of the MenACWY control vaccine. Receptors were obtained from an adult who received the MenACWY meningococcal vaccine as a control. The CDR3 runs from the conserved cysteine through the conserved F or W. Fields, in order: clone size, J gene, D gene, V gene, CDR3 protein, CDR3 DNA. D genes are given only for firm matches. Clone size appears in some rows only: once, few, many, or a class for an expanded clone.

>.|TRBJ2-1|.|TRBV20-1
CSAVRSQEQFF
TGCAGTGCTGTTAGGAGTCAGGAGCAGTTCTTC
>.|TRBJ1-5|.|TRBV19
CASSTRRSQPQHF
TGTGCCAGTAGTACCCGGAGGTCTCAGCCCCAGCATTTT
>.|TRBJ2-3|.|TRBV4-1
CASSMGLGDTQYF
TGCGCCAGCAGCATGGGGCTTGGGGATACGCAGTATTTT
>.|TRBJ2-4|TRBD2|TRBV19
CASSMGGTRYF
TGTGCCAGTAGTATGGGGGGGACTAGGTACTTC
>.|TRBJ2-2|.|TRBV2
CASSGPARLVNTGELFF
TGTGCCAGCAGCGGACCCGCCCGACTAGTCAACACCGGGGAGCTGTTTTTT
>once|TRBJ1-6|.|TRBV10-3
CAISRAEEPPLHF
TGTGCCATCAGTCGGGCAGAGGAGCCACCCCTCCACTTT
>.|TRBJ1-6|TRBD1|TRBV2
CASGQAVVGTLHF
TGTGCCAGTGGACAGGCCGTGGTGGGAACCCTCCACTTT
>.|TRBJ2-2|.|TRBV3-1/TRBV3-2
CASSEGGARTGELFF
TGTGCCAGCTCCGAGGGGGGGGCTCGCACCGGGGAGCTGTTTTTT
>.|TRBJ2-7|TRBD1|TRBV6-6
CASTRTGDYEQYF
TGTGCCAGCACCCGGACAGGGGACTACGAGCAGTACTTC
>.|TRBJ2-5|TRBD1|TRBV5-3
CARSLCRGLETQYF
TGTGCCAGAAGCTTGTGCAGGGGGCTTGAGACCCAGTACTTC
>.|TRBJ2-2|TRBD1|TRBV5-5
CASSPWGQGKTGELFF
TGTGCCAGCAGCCCTTGGGGACAGGGCAAAACCGGGGAGCTGTTTTTT
>large|TRBJ2-2|.|TRBV7-9
CASVDYGELFF
TGTGCCAGCGTGGATTACGGGGAGCTGTTTTTT
>once|TRBJ2-7|.|TRBV3-1/TRBV3-2
CASSQDVGTATYEQYF
TGTGCCAGCAGCCAAGATGTCGGGACCGCAACCTACGAGCAGTACTTC
>.|TRBJ1-2|.|TRBV19
CASSVQGGYTF
TGTGCCAGTAGTGTCCAGGGTGGCTACACCTTC
>.|TRBJ1-5|.|TRBV28
CASTLLGGNNQPQHF
TGTGCCAGCACCCTTCTAGGGGGGAACAATCAGCCCCAGCATTTT
>.|TRBJ1-1|TRBD1|TRBV10-3
CAIRGDRGAEAFF
TGTGCCATCAGAGGAGACAGGGGTGCTGAAGCTTTCTTT
>.|TRBJ1-1|.|TRBV4-1
CASSQETSGKNTEAFF
TGCGCCAGCAGCCAAGAAACATCCGGTAAAAACACTGAAGCTTTCTTT
>.|TRBJ1-3|.|TRBV28
CASRLTGSSGNTIYF
TGTGCCAGCAGGCTGACAGGCTCCTCTGGAAACACCATATATTTT
>.|TRBJ2-5|.|TRBV14
CASSRAVSGTQYF
TGTGCCAGCAGCCGCGCAGTTTCAGGCACCCAGTACTTC
>.|TRBJ1-5|.|TRBV12-3/TRBV12-4
CASSFESRQPQHF
TGTGCCAGCAGTTTCGAGAGTAGACAGCCCCAGCATTTT
>.|TRBJ1-5|.|TRBV2
CASRTQGQGNQPQHF
TGTGCCAGCAGGACGCAGGGGCAAGGGAATCAGCCCCAGCATTTT
>.|TRBJ1-6|.|TRBV27
CASSLSGNNSPLHF
TGTGCCAGCAGTTTATCCGGGAATAATTCACCCCTCCACTTT
>.|TRBJ2-7|.|TRBV5-1
CASSFRSEQYF
TGCGCCAGCAGCTTTAGGAGCGAGCAGTACTTC
>.|TRBJ2-7|.|TRBV10-1
CASSSGPGTYEQYF
TGCGCCAGCAGCTCGGGGCCAGGGACCTACGAGCAGTACTTC
>.|TRBJ2-7|.|TRBV7-2
CASGRSFPTSSYEQYF
TGTGCCAGCGGGAGGAGCTTTCCGACGAGCTCCTACGAGCAGTACTTC
>.|TRBJ1-2|.|TRBV7-9
CASSPPWQHGYTF
TGTGCCAGCAGCCCGCCATGGCAGCATGGCTACACCTTC
>few|TRBJ1-5|.|TRBV6-5
CASRPQESQPQHF
TGTGCCAGCAGACCCCAGGAATCTCAGCCCCAGCATTTT
>.|TRBJ2-5|.|TRBV5-5
CASSLGSEVTQYF
TGTGCCAGCAGCTTGGGCAGCGAGGTGACCCAGTACTTC
>.|TRBJ1-5|TRBD1|TRBV6-5
CASSPRDRRQPQHF
TGTGCCAGCAGTCCACGGGACAGAAGGCAGCCCCAGCATTTT
>.|TRBJ1-1|.|TRBV4-1
CASSQVPASNTEAFF
TGCGCCAGCAGCCAAGTTCCAGCCTCGAACACTGAAGCTTTCTTT
>.|TRBJ2-3|.|TRBV30
CAWSTKASDTQYF
TGTGCCTGGAGTACGAAGGCTTCAGATACGCAGTATTTT
>.|TRBJ1-4|.|TRBV5-1
CASSGTGKTNEKLFF
TGCGCCAGCAGCGGTACAGGGAAAACTAATGAAAAACTGTTTTTT
>.|TRBJ1-1|.|TRBV27
CASRRQDLNTEAFF
TGTGCCAGCCGAAGACAGGACCTGAACACTGAAGCTTTCTTT
>.|TRBJ2-1|.|TRBV9
CASTQGPQNEQFF
TGTGCCAGCACCCAAGGTCCCCAGAATGAGCAGTTCTTC
>once|TRBJ2-7|TRBD2|TRBV18
CASSPLPHFGGDEQYF
TGTGCCAGCTCCCCGCTCCCCCACTTCGGGGGGGACGAGCAGTACTTC
>.|TRBJ2-7|.|TRBV2
CASSVGHRGTGQYF
TGTGCCAGCAGTGTGGGACATCGGGGGACTGGGCAGTACTTC
>.|TRBJ1-1|.|TRBV5-1
CASSLRTAPDGAFF
TGCGCCAGCAGCCTCAGGACAGCGCCTGATGGAGCTTTCTTT
>.|TRBJ1-3|.|TRBV19
CASSMVAVSGNTIYF
TGTGCCAGTAGTATGGTGGCGGTCTCTGGAAACACCATATATTTT
>.|TRBJ2-5|TRBD1|TRBV7-9
CASSPPGQGETQYF
TGTGCCAGCAGCCCTCCGGGACAGGGCGAGACCCAGTACTTC
>.|TRBJ2-5|.|TRBV7-6
CASSFRPTRETQYF
TGTGCCAGCAGCTTTCGACCCACTCGGGAGACCCAGTACTTC
>.|TRBJ2-7|TRBD1|TRBV6-6
CASSYLGQGAYEQYF
TGTGCCAGCAGTTACTTGGGACAGGGAGCCTACGAGCAGTACTTC
>.|TRBJ2-7|.|TRBV5-4
CAISTDANEQYF
TGTGCCATCTCGACCGACGCCAACGAGCAGTACTTC